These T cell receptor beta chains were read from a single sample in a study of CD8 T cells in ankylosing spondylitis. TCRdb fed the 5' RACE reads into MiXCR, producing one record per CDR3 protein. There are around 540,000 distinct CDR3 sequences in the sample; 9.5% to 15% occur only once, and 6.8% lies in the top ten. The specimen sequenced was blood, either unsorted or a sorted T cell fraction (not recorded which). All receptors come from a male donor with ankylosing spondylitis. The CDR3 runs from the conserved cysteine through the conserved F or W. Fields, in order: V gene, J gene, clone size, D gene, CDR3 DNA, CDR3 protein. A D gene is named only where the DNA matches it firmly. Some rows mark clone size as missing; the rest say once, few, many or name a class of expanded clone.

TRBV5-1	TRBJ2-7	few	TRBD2	TGCGCCAGCAGCTTGGGACTAGCGGGAGCCATTTACGAGCAGTACTTC	CASSLGLAGAIYEQYF
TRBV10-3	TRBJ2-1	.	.	TGTGCCATCGGTTTAGCTCCCAATGAGCAGTTCTTC	CAIGLAPNEQFF
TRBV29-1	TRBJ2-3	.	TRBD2	TGCCCTATAGGCGGGAGTCGATGGAACACTAGCACAGATACGCAGTATTTT	CPIGGSRWNTSTDTQYF
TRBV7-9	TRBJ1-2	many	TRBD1	TGTGCCAGCAGCGCCTACAGGGGGTATGGCTACACCTTC	CASSAYRGYGYTF
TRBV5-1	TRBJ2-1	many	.	TGCGCCAGCATAGCGGACCACTCCTACAATGAGCAGTTCTTC	CASIADHSYNEQFF
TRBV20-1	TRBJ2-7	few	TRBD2	TGCAGTGCTTCGGGACTAGCGGACTCCTACGAGCAGTACTTC	CSASGLADSYEQYF
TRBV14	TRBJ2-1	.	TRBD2	TGTGCCAGCAGTCCAATCCCGGGAGGGTCGAATGAGCAGTTCTTC	CASSPIPGGSNEQFF
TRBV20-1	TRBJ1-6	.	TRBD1	TGCAGTGCCTGGGACAGGGTTAATTCACCCCTCCACTTT	CSAWDRVNSPLHF
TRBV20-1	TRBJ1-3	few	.	TGCAGTGCTAGAGCCCCCGTCTCTGGAAACACCATATATTTT	CSARAPVSGNTIYF
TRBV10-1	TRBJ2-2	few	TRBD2	TGCGCCAGCACCGGGACTAGCGCCGGGGAGCTGTTTTTT	CASTGTSAGELFF
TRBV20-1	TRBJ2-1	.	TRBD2	TGCAGTGCTAGAACCTATCAGCGGGAAGCTGTCTTC	CSARTYQREAVF
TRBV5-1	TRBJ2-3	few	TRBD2	TGCGCCAGCAGCTTTAGCGGGAGGGCCGGCACAGATACGCAGTATTTT	CASSFSGRAGTDTQYF
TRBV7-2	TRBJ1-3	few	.	TGTGCCAGCAGCCCCGGACCGTCCGGAGCTGGAAACACCATATATTTT	CASSPGPSGAGNTIYF
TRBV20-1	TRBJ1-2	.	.	TGCAGTGCTAGTGCAGGGAACTCCGGTGGCTACACCTTC	CSASAGNSGGYTF
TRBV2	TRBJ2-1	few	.	TGTGCCTCGCCGTCCGGCCGCGGCGAGCAGTTCTTC	CASPSGRGEQFF
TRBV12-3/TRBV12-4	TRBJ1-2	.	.	TGTGCCAGCAGTTTAAGCTCACGGGGGGGCTACACCTTC	CASSLSSRGGYTF
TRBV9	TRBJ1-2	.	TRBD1	TGTGCCAGCAGCCCGGGGACAGGGGACCCCCCGGGCTACACCTTC	CASSPGTGDPPGYTF
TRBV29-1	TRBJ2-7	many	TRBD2	TGCAGCGCCGCACGACTAGCGGGAGACGAGCAGTACTTC	CSAARLAGDEQYF
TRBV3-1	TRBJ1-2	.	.	TGTGCCAGCAGCCAGGGGACCAGCTATGGCTACACCTTC	CASSQGTSYGYTF
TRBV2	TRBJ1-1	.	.	TGTGCCAGCAACCCGACACCCCCGAGCACTGAAGCTTTCTTT	CASNPTPPSTEAFF
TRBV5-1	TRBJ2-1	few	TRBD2	TGCGCCAGCAGCTTGTCGCTAGCGGGAGTGGCGGAGCAGTTCTTC	CASSLSLAGVAEQFF
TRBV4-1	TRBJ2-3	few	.	TGCGCCAGCAGCCATCGTACTCCGGACGGCTCTAGCACAGATACGCAGTATTTT	CASSHRTPDGSSTDTQYF
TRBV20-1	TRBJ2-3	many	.	TGCAGTGCTAGTCCCGGGAGCACAGATACGCAGTATTTT	CSASPGSTDTQYF
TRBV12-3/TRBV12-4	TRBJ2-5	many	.	TGTGCCAGCAGAGAGGGTGTAGAGACCCAGTACTTC	CASREGVETQYF
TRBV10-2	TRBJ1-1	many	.	TGCGCCAGCAGTGAGGCCAAGAACACTGAAGCTTTCTTT	CASSEAKNTEAFF
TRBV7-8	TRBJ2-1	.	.	TGTGCCAGCTTAATGGCCGGGCTTGGGGATGAGCAGTTCTTC	CASLMAGLGDEQFF
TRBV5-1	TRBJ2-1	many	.	TGCGCCAGCGGCCAAGAGCTTTCCTACAATGAGCAGTTCTTC	CASGQELSYNEQFF
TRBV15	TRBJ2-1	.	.	TGTGCCACCAGCAGAGATCGGAGCTCCTACAATGAGCAGTTCTTC	CATSRDRSSYNEQFF
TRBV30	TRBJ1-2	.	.	TGTGCCTGGGAGACAAGCTATGGCTACACCTTC	CAWETSYGYTF
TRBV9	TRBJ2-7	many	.	TGTGCCAGCAGCTCCGGGACCTCCTACGAGCAGTACTTC	CASSSGTSYEQYF
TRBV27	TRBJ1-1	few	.	TGTGCCAGCAGTTTATTCCCCGGGACTGAAGCTTTCTTT	CASSLFPGTEAFF
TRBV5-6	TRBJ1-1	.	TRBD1	TGTGCCAGCAGCCCCGGGACAGACCCTGAAGCTTTCTTT	CASSPGTDPEAFF
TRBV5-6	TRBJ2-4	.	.	TGTGCCAGCACCGACTTACAGGGAGAACCCAAAAACATTCAGTACTTC	CASTDLQGEPKNIQYF
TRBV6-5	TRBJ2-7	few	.	TGTGCCAGCAGTTACGAGGGGCCCAACTACGAGCAGTACTTC	CASSYEGPNYEQYF
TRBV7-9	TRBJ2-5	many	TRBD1	TGTGCCAGCAGCTTGGGACAGGTCAGGAAGGAGACCCAGTACTTC	CASSLGQVRKETQYF
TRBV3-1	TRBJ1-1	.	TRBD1	TGTGCCAGCAGCCAAGGGTCAGGGGGCACTGAAGCTTTCTTT	CASSQGSGGTEAFF
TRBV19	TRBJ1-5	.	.	TGTGCCACAAGGGACCGAGGCAATCAGCCCCAGCATTTT	CATRDRGNQPQHF